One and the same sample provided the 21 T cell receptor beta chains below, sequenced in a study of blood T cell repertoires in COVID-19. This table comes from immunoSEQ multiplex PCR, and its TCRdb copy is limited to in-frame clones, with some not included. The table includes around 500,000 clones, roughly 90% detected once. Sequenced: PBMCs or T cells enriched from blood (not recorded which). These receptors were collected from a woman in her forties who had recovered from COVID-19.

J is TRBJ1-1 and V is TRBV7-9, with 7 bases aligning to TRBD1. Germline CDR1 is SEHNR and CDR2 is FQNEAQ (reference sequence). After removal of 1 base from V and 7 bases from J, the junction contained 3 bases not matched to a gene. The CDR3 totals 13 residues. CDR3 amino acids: CASSLDRGGEAFF. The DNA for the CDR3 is TGTGCCAGCAGCTTAGACAGGGGCGGTGAAGCTTTCTTT.

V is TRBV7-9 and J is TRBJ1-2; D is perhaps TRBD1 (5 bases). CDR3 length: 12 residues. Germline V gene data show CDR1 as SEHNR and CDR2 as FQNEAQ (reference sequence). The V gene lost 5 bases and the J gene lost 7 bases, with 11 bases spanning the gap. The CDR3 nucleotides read TGTGCCAGCAGCCCCAGGGTGGGTGGCTACACCTTC. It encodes CASSPRVGGYTF. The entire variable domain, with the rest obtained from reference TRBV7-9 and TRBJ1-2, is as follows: DTGVSQNPRHKITKRGQNVTFRCDPISEHNRLYWYRQTLGQGPEFLTYFQNEAQLEKSRLLSDRFSAERPKGSFSTLEIQRTEQGDSAMYLCASSPRVGGYTFGSGTRLTVV.

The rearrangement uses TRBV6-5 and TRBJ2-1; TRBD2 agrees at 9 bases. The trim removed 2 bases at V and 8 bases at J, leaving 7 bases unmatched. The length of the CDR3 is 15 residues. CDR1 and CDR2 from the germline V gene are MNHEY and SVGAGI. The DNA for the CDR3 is TGTGCCAGCAGTTACGGCGGGAGGGCCATCGATGAGCAGTTCTTC. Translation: CASSYGGRAIDEQFF.

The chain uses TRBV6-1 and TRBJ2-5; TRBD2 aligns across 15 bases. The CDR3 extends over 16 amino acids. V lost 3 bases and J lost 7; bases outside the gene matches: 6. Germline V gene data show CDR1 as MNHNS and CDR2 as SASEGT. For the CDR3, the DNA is TGTGCCAGCAGTGACGGGACTAGCGGGAGGTCTGTGACCCAGTACTTC. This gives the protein CASSDGTSGRSVTQYF.

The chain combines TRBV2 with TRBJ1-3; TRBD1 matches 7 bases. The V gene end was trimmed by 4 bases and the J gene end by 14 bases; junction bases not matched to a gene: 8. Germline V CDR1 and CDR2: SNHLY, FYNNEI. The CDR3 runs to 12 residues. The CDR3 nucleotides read TGTGCCAGCAGTGGACAGGGTTCTATCTTATATTTT. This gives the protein CASSGQGSILYF.

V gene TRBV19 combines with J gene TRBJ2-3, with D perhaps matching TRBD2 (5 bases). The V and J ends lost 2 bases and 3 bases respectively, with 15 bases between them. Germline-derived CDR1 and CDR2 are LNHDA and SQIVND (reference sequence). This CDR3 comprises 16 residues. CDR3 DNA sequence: TGTGCCAGTAGTATACTCGCACTAGTCGATACAGATACGCAGTATTTT. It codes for CASSILALVDTDTQYF.

The CDR3 is CASSQGRQGSEAFF. The CDR3 DNA reads TGCGCCAGCAGCCAGGGTCGACAGGGGTCTGAAGCTTTCTTT. The chain links TRBV4-3 to TRBJ1-1; 8 positions agree with TRBD1. Germline CDR1 and CDR2: LGHNA and YSLEER. The CDR3 contains 14 residues. V shed 3 bases and J 6 bases; nucleotides not matched to a gene: 6.

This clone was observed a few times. CDR3 loop: CASSLDGTGPTNTEAFF. The CDR3, as DNA: TGTGCCAGCAGCTTGGACGGGACAGGGCCGACGAACACTGAAGCTTTCTTT. This chain connects TRBV5-4 to TRBJ1-1; 9 positions agree with TRBD1. V lost 0 bases, J lost 1 base, and 7 bases stayed unmatched. The germline V gene has CDR1 SGHNT and CDR2 YYREEE (reference sequence). The length of the CDR3 is 17 residues.

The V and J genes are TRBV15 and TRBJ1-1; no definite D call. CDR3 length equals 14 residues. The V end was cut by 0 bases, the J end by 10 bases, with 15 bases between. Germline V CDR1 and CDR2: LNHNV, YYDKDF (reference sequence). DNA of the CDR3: TGTGCCACCAGCAGAGATAGAACCCCCCGAGGAGCTTTCTTT. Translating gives CATSRDRTPRGAFF.

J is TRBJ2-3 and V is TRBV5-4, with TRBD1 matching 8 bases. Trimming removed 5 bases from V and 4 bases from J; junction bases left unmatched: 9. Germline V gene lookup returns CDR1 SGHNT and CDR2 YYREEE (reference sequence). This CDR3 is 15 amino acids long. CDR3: CASSSGQGSPDTQYF. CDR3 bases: TGTGCCAGCAGTTCCGGACAGGGATCTCCAGATACGCAGTATTTT.

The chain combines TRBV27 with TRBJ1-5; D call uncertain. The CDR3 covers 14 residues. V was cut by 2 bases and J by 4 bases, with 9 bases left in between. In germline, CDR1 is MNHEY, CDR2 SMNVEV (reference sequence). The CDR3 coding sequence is TGTGCCAGCAGTTTAGGGTCTAGGAATCAGCCCCAGCATTTT. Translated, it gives CASSLGSRNQPQHF.

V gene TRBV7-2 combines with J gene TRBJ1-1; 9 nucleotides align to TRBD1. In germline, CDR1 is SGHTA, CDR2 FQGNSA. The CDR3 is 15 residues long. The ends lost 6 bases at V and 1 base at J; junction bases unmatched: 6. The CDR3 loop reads CASRPQGATNTEAFF. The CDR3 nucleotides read TGTGCCAGCAGACCACAGGGGGCTACGAACACTGAAGCTTTCTTT. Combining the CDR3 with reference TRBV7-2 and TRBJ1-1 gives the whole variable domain GAGVSQSPSNKVTEKGKDVELRCDPISGHTALYWYRQSLGQGLEFLIYFQGNSAPDKSGLPSDRFSAERTGGSVSTLTIQRTQQEDSAVYLCASRPQGATNTEAFFGQGTRLTVV.

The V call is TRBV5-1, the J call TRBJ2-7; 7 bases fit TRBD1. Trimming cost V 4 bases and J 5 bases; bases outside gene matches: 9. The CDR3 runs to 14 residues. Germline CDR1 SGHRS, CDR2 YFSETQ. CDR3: CASSAGTAKHEQYF. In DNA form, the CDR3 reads TGCGCCAGCAGCGCCGGGACAGCTAAGCACGAGCAGTACTTC. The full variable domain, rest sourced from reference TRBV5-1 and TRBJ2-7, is KAGVTQTPRYLIKTRGQQVTLSCSPISGHRSVSWYQQTPGQGLQFLFEYFSETQRNKGNFPGRFSGRQFSNSRSEMNVSTLELGDSALYLCASSAGTAKHEQYFGPGTRLTVT.

Here the CDR3 DNA reads TGTGCCAGCAGCTTACAAGGGCAGGGGGGCTACACCTTC. As protein: CASSLQGQGGYTF. The chain carries TRBV7-8 and TRBJ1-2, with a tentative D call TRBD1 (6 bases). Trimming cost V 2 bases and J 8 bases, with 12 bases left between them. Looked up from germline, CDR1 is SGHVS and CDR2 is FQNEAQ. The CDR3 is 13 residues long.

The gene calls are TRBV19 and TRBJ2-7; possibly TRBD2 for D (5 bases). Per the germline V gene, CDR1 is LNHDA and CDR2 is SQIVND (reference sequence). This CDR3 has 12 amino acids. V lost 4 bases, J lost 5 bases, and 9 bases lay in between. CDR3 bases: TGTGCCAGTAGTACGGGGTTCGACGAGCAGTACTTC. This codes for CASSTGFDEQYF. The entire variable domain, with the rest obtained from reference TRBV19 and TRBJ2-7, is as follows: DGGITQSPKYLFRKEGQNVTLSCEQNLNHDAMYWYRQDPGQGLRLIYYSQIVNDFQKGDIAEGYSVSREKKESFPLTVTSAQKNPTAFYLCASSTGFDEQYFGPGTRLTVT.

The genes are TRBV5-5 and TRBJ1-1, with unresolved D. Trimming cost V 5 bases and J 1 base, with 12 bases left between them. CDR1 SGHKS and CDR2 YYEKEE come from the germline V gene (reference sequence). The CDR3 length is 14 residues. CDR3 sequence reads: CASSKLSRNTEAFF. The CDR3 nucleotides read TGTGCCAGCAGTAAACTAAGCAGGAACACTGAAGCTTTCTTT.

CDR3 DNA: TGTGCCAGCAGCTTAGATAGCGGGGGGCCCAGAGTTTGGGGTACGCAGTATTTT. This translates into CASSLDSGGPRVWGTQYF. V gene TRBV7-2 combines with J gene TRBJ2-3; 10 bases match TRBD2. The CDR3 spans 18 residues. The germline V gene has CDR1 SGHTA and CDR2 FQGNSA. V lost 1 base to trimming and J lost 8 bases; unmatched junction nucleotides: 15.

This chain's CDR3 is CRVSGSYNEQFF. DNA for the CDR3: TGCAGGGTTTCCGGCTCCTACAATGAGCAGTTCTTC. The genes are TRBV29-1 and TRBJ2-1; D ambiguous. The CDR3 contains 12 residues. In germline, CDR1 is SQVTM, CDR2 ANQGSEA.

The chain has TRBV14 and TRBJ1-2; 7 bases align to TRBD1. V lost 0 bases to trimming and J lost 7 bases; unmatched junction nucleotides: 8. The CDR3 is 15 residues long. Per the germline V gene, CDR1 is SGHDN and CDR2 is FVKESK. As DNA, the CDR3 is TGTGCCAGCAGCCAAGATCTCAGGGGGGAAGGTGGCTACACCTTC. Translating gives CASSQDLRGEGGYTF.

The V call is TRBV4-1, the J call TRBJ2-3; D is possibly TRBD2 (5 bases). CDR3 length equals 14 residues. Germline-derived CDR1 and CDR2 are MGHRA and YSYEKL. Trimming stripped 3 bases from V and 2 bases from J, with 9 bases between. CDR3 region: CASSHEGYTDTQYF. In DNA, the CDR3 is TGCGCCAGCAGCCATGAGGGTTACACAGATACGCAGTATTTT.

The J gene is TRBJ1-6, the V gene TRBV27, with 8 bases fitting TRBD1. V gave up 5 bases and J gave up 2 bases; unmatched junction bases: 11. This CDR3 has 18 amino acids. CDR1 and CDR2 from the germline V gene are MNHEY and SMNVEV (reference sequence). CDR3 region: CASSRHRTGRAYNSPLHF. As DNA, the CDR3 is TGTGCCAGCAGTCGACACCGGACAGGGAGGGCCTATAATTCACCCCTCCACTTT.